A selection of T cell receptor beta chains follows, all from one sample in a study of T cell responses to AZD1222 COVID-19 vaccine. Assay: immunoSEQ multiplex PCR; the TCRdb copy retains only in-frame clones and omits some. The sample includes 90,000 to 120,000 clones, approximately 89% of them seen just once. This specimen was peripheral blood, taken on day 0 of MenACWY control vaccination. The receptors here all came from an adult in good health. Each CDR3 is given with its conserved first and last residue. A D gene is named only where the DNA matches it firmly. Only part of the rows carry a size: once, few, many, or a class if the clone is expanded.

D gene	V gene	J gene	CDR3 length	clone size	CDR3 DNA	CDR3 protein
.	TRBV5-4	TRBJ1-1	15	.	TGTGCCAGCAGCTCGGACGGGACCGGTGACACTGAAGCTTTCTTT	CASSSDGTGDTEAFF
.	TRBV9	TRBJ1-3	18	.	TGTGCCAGCAGCGTAGCTACGGGGGCTATCGACTCTGGAAACACCATATATTTT	CASSVATGAIDSGNTIYF
.	TRBV7-3	TRBJ1-1	15	.	TGTGCCAGCAGCTTAACTGGGAACCTGAACACTGAAGCTTTCTTT	CASSLTGNLNTEAFF
TRBD2	TRBV7-3	TRBJ2-1	17	.	TGTGCCAGCAGCTTATCAGCGGGGGGTCCCTCCTACAATGAGCAGTTCTTC	CASSLSAGGPSYNEQFF
TRBD1	TRBV5-1	TRBJ1-2	15	once	TGCGCCAGCAGCAAGGGACAGGGCCCCAACTATGGCTACACCTTC	CASSKGQGPNYGYTF
TRBD1	TRBV6-5	TRBJ2-7	15	.	TGTGCCAGCAGCCCACAGGGGGTGGGCTCCTACGAGCAGTACTTC	CASSPQGVGSYEQYF
.	TRBV12-3/TRBV12-4	TRBJ1-2	12	.	TGTGCCAGCAGTTTTAGGCAGAATGGCTACACCTTC	CASSFRQNGYTF
.	TRBV19	TRBJ1-2	15	.	TGTGCCAGTAGTATGACGGACCGAGCCAACTATGGCTACACCTTC	CASSMTDRANYGYTF
TRBD1	TRBV27	TRBJ1-2	14	.	TGTGCCAGCAGATACAACAGGGGTGGCTATGGCTACACCTTC	CASRYNRGGYGYTF
TRBD1	TRBV5-1	TRBJ2-2	15	.	TGCGCCAGCAGCCCCGACAGGGTACGGGCCGGGGAGCTGTTTTTT	CASSPDRVRAGELFF
.	TRBV6-5	TRBJ1-3	13	.	TGTGCCAGCAGATCAATAGCTGGAAACACCATATATTTT	CASRSIAGNTIYF
.	TRBV28	TRBJ2-7	13	.	TGTGCCAGCAGATCTGGACAGACCTACGAGCAGTACTTC	CASRSGQTYEQYF
.	TRBV11-2	TRBJ1-1	13	.	TGTGCCAGCAGCTCAACTATGAACACTGAAGCTTTCTTT	CASSSTMNTEAFF
.	TRBV5-4	TRBJ1-1	13	once	TGTGCCAGCAGCTTCTCTGAGGGGACTGAAGCTTTCTTT	CASSFSEGTEAFF
TRBD2	TRBV5-1	TRBJ2-7	17	.	TGCGCCAGCAGCTTTGGGGGGACTAGCGGAGGACTGGGCGAGCAGTACTTC	CASSFGGTSGGLGEQYF
.	TRBV7-8	TRBJ2-2	15	.	TGTGCCAGCAGACATCGGGGGATCAACACCGGGGAGCTGTTTTTT	CASRHRGINTGELFF
TRBD1	TRBV10-3	TRBJ2-2	14	.	TGTGCCATCCGGGGACAGGGAAAAACCGGGGAGCTGTTTTTT	CAIRGQGKTGELFF
TRBD2	TRBV5-8	TRBJ2-1	14	.	TGTGCCAGAACTAGCCGGGGGGTTTACAATGAGCAGTTCTTC	CARTSRGVYNEQFF
.	TRBV7-6	TRBJ1-3	16	.	TGTGCCAGCAGCTTAGGCTCAGGAGCCTCTGGAAACACCATATATTTT	CASSLGSGASGNTIYF
.	TRBV25-1	TRBJ1-6	12	.	TGTGCCAGCAGTTCATTAACATCACCCCTCCACTTT	CASSSLTSPLHF
.	TRBV7-2	TRBJ2-5	14	.	TGTGCCAGCAGCTTATACAACAGCCAAGAGACCCAGTACTTC	CASSLYNSQETQYF
.	TRBV4-2	TRBJ1-1	16	.	TGTGCCAGCAGCCAAGGGACAGTTTCCATGAACACTGAAGCTTTCTTT	CASSQGTVSMNTEAFF
.	TRBV12-5	TRBJ1-1	13	.	TGTGCTAGTGGTTTGCAGATGAACACTGAAGCTTTCTTT	CASGLQMNTEAFF
.	TRBV6-5	TRBJ1-6	16	.	TGTGCCAGCAGTTACTCTCAACGGAGCTATAATTCACCCCTCCACTTT	CASSYSQRSYNSPLHF
.	TRBV5-1	TRBJ2-2	16	few	TGCGCCAGCAGCTTGTCTGGGGCACCGGAGACCGGGGAGCTGTTTTTT	CASSLSGAPETGELFF
.	TRBV29-1	TRBJ1-1	15	.	TGCAGCGTTGAAGGCGTACAGGGCCGGGAGACTGAAGCTTTCTTT	CSVEGVQGRETEAFF
TRBD1	TRBV5-1	TRBJ1-1	15	once	TGCGCCAGCAGCTTACGACAGGGTGGGGACACTGAAGCTTTCTTT	CASSLRQGGDTEAFF
.	TRBV30	TRBJ1-4	15	.	TGTGCCTGGGGGACATGGATGTCAACTAATGAAAAACTGTTTTTT	CAWGTWMSTNEKLFF
.	TRBV2	TRBJ2-3	15	once	TGTGCCAGCAGTGGGGGCGGCGGCGATTGGGATACGCAGTATTTT	CASSGGGGDWDTQYF